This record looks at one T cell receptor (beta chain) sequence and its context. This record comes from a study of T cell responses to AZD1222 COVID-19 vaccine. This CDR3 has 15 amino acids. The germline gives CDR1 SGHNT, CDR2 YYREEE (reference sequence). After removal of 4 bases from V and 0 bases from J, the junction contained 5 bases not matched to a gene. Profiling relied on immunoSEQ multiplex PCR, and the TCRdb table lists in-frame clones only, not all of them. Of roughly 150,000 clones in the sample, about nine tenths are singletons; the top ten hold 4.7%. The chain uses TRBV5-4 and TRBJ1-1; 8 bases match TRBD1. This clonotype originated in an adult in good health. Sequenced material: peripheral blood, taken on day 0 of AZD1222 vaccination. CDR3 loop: CASSRGQGMNTEAFF. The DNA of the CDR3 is TGTGCCAGCAGCCGAGGACAGGGTATGAACACTGAAGCTTTCTTT. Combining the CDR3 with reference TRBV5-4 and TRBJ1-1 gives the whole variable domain ETGVTQSPTHLIKTRGQQVTLRCSSQSGHNTVSWYQQALGQGPQFIFQYYREEENGRGNFPPRFSGLQFPNYSSELNVNALELDDSALYLCASSRGQGMNTEAFFGQGTRLTVV.